This entry is about one T cell receptor (beta chain). What it binds is not known. The study ran its PCR with 60 Vbeta and 13 Jbeta primers. The repertoire was sequenced with immunoSEQ multiplex PCR; TCRdb's copy has only in-frame clones and lacks some. Of fewer than 90,000 clones in the sample, around 77% were seen once. The data belong to a study of cytomegalovirus exposure and HLA in healthy donors. Findings and caveats of the study: It was only CMV serostatus that was available as immune exposure information. A missense variant in DCLRE1C was later tied to TCR beta V- and J-gene trimming.

The CDR3 sequence is 16 residues long. V was trimmed by 0 bases and J by 7 bases, leaving 19 bases between them. Looked up from germline, CDR1 is SGDLS and CDR2 is YYNGEE. This sequence was found in a man under 40 in good health and CMV-seronegative. The sequenced sample was PBMCs. The chain recombines TRBV9 with TRBJ1-2, with D perhaps TRBD1 (5 bases). The CDR3 DNA sequence: TGTGCCAGCAGCGTAGGACAGAGACAGAGCCGCCGTGGCTACACCTTC. The encoded protein is CASSVGQRQSRRGYTF.